This T cell receptor beta chain was found in a study of blood T cell repertoires in COVID-19 (dated by TCRdb to about 2020). Regarding the research as a whole: Collaborator samples came from the United States, Italy and Spain and covered acute and convalescent phases of COVID-19. The material from the prospective study consisted of cDNA or gDNA derived from T cells, B-cell-depleted T cells, or PBMCs. Subjects who had been exposed to COVID-19, were actively infected with it, or had recovered from it provided the deeply sampled blood TCRbeta repertoires that made up the dataset. The repertoires were released in a freely available public database intended as a resource for research on the immune response to SARS-CoV-2. Samples came from the ongoing ImmuneRACE study (first 160 participants) plus 1,254 subjects from 6 global collaborators. Sample metadata almost always included a de-identified subject ID, COVID-19 status, age in years and sex. Where available, HLA class I and class II types were taken from metadata supplied by the sample provider and were not determined by assay-based typing. Here is what the overall study found, with its caveats: The quantity of clinical and demographic metadata differed by source and by participant and was supplied without curation.

TCRbeta CDR3 regions were amplified from genomic DNA using the immunoSEQ Assay, a bias-controlled multiplex PCR. The original methods were these. Nucleated cell counts per sample were estimated from amplification of reference gene primers within the assay. Sequence reads were collapsed and filtered to measure the absolute abundance of every unique TCRbeta CDR3 rearrangement. Productive Simpson clonality was computed per sample as the square root of Simpson's diversity index over productive rearrangements. TCRdb limited this immuneACCESS table to in-frame rearrangements with V and J called. A share of clones is missing; checked studies link under half to unresolved V genes, and the rest is unexplained. V, J and clone size were drawn from that table, and D and trimming were deduced from the DNA. Within this sample are 250,000 to 400,000 clones, with around 88% of them counted one time only. In total, the top ten clones hold approximately 1.6% of the sample.

One collaborating source in Seattle enrolled patients while the patients were actively infected and followed the patients over time throughout the course of disease. Whole blood was collected in K2EDTA tubes by collaborating institutions according to the institutions' own protocols. For TCRbeta analysis, collaborator samples were shipped as frozen whole blood, as isolated PBMCs, or as DNA extracted from either sample type. The CDR3 goes from the cysteine to the phenylalanine over 14 residues. The kept DNA is CDR3 alone, 42 bases in frame from the first base. V loses 6 bases at its end and J loses 1 base; junction bases beyond the gene matches: 3. Via the germline V gene, CDR1 is WSHSY and CDR2 SAAADI. Turning to this clone: Its antigen target is currently unknown. No much larger clone exists at a distance of one base, and base qualities are not known.

The material sequenced was peripheral blood. The chain is made from TRBV10-2 and TRBJ1-1, with TRBD1 matching 9 junction bases. This sequence was found in a woman aged 30 to 39 with COVID-19, enrolled during active disease. Read as DNA, the sequence is TGCGCCAGCAGACCGGGACAGGGGAACACTGAAGCTTTCTTT. Translated, it reads CASRPGQGNTEAFF.